The 24 T cell receptor beta chains reported below all come from one sample, sequenced in a study of shared clonotypes between healthy human individuals (TCRdb year 2020). Preparation of the library involved the immunoSEQ multiplex PCR assay. The source is immuneACCESS, and TCRdb retained only in-frame sequences with V and J called. Part of the clones is not carried over; for the studies checked, unresolved V genes explain less than half of this, and the remainder is unexplained. The sample table contains roughly 1,100,000 clones; only one count was recorded for around 74% of them. In total, the top ten clones hold 1.4% of the sample. Source material: memory CD4+ T cells sorted from blood. The sample's cell subset or site label, in plain terms: CD45RA-negative fraction. The receptors shown here come from a young man in good health.

This clone was detected once. The chain carries TRBV9 and TRBJ1-1, with TRBD1 matching 7 bases. Germline CDR1 SGDLS, CDR2 YYNGEE. The length of the CDR3 is 14 residues. The V segment lost 3 bases and the J segment 0 bases; nucleotides outside the gene matches: 2. CDR3: CASSAGQVNTEAFF. CDR3 sequence (DNA): TGTGCCAGCAGCGCTGGACAGGTGAACACTGAAGCTTTCTTT.

In DNA, the CDR3 is TGTGCCAGCTCACCTTACAATCAGCCCCAGCATTTT. Its protein product is CASSPYNQPQHF. The gene calls are TRBV18 and TRBJ1-5, with D unresolved. There are 12 residues in the CDR3. The V gene lost 3 bases and the J gene lost 3 bases, with 3 bases spanning the gap. CDR1 and CDR2 from the germline V gene are KGHSH and LQKENI.

This chain connects TRBV25-1 to TRBJ1-4; 7 nucleotides agree with TRBD1. Germline CDR1 is MGHDK and CDR2 is SYGVNS. This CDR3 contains 18 residues. V gave up 3 bases and J gave up 8 bases; unmatched junction bases: 18. The CDR3 region has the DNA TGTGCCAGCAGTGAGAGTATCCCGGGACAGCCGAATAGGGAAAAACTGTTTTTT. It translates to CASSESIPGQPNREKLFF.

V is TRBV5-1 and J is TRBJ2-1; tentatively, D is TRBD2 (5 bases). Germline V gene sequence: CDR1 SGHRS, CDR2 YFSETQ. Deletions cut 0 bases from V and 5 bases from J, with 12 bases between. The CDR3 extends over 15 amino acids. CDR3 in amino acids: CASSLVLARNNEQFF. In DNA form, the CDR3 reads TGCGCCAGCAGCTTGGTTCTAGCTCGGAACAATGAGCAGTTCTTC.

This clone turned up a few times. The CDR3, as DNA: TGTGCCTGGAGTCGGACTAGTTTTAACGAGCAGTACTTC. Translated, it gives CAWSRTSFNEQYF. This rearrangement joins TRBV30 to TRBJ2-7; 7 nucleotides match TRBD2. The CDR3 loop spans 13 amino acids. Germline CDR1 reads GTSNPN; CDR2 reads SVGIG (reference sequence). V dropped 2 bases and J dropped 5; count of bases not matched to a gene: 6. Full variable domain (rest looked up from reference TRBV30 and TRBJ2-7): SQTIHQWPATLVQPVGSPLSLECTVEGTSNPNLYWYRQAAGRGLQLLFYSVGIGQISSEVPQNLSASRPQDRQFILSSKKLLLSDSGFYLCAWSRTSFNEQYFGPGTRLTVT.

The rearrangement joins TRBV10-3 to TRBJ2-7; D unclear. CDR3 length: 16 residues. In germline, CDR1 is ENHRY, CDR2 SYGVKD. Trimming took 3 bases from V and 3 from J, leaving 18 bases between them. The CDR3 loop reads CAISDFRRQDYYEQYF. The CDR3 DNA is TGTGCCATCAGTGACTTTCGAAGGCAGGATTACTACGAGCAGTACTTC.

The V gene is TRBV4-1, the J gene TRBJ1-2; 7 nucleotides match TRBD1. CDR1 MGHRA and CDR2 YSYEKL come from the germline V gene. The CDR3 totals 15 residues. J lost 10 bases, V lost 1 base, and 12 bases had no gene match. Here the CDR3 DNA reads TGCGCCAGCAGCCAAGGGGAGGGGGCGCTTAAGCCCTACACCTTC. This translates into CASSQGEGALKPYTF.

This clone was observed a handful of times. Other DNA sequences in the same sample also yield this CDR3. The V and J genes are TRBV5-1 and TRBJ2-3, with D hard to call. V lost 4 bases, J lost 2 bases, and 5 bases lay in between. CDR1 is SGHRS and CDR2 is YFSETQ in the germline V gene. This CDR3 region has 12 residues. The CDR3 bases are TGCGCCAGCAGCCCGCCCACAGATACGCAGTATTTT. Translation gives CASSPPTDTQYF.

The genes are TRBV28 and TRBJ1-6, with D unclear. This CDR3 is built from 16 residues. CDR1 and CDR2 from the germline V gene are MDHEN and SYDVKM. V gave up 5 bases and J gave up 4 bases, with 15 bases separating them. The CDR3 region is CASSPTTRIYNSPLHF. The CDR3 DNA reads TGTGCCAGCAGTCCTACAACAAGGATATATAATTCACCCCTCCACTTT.

For this clone: A far bigger clonotype differs at one base, so this is likely a read error. The CDR3 loop reads CASSPQGINYEQYF. The CDR3 nucleotides read TGCGCCAGCAGCCCTCAAGGGATAAACTACGAGCAGTACTTC. The chain carries TRBV5-1 and TRBJ2-7; the D is unclear. V dropped 4 bases and J dropped 3 bases, with 14 bases sitting between them. Germline assignment: CDR1 SGHRS and CDR2 YFSETQ. The CDR3 is 14 amino acids.

This clone was found a few times. The same CDR3 arises from other DNA sequences in this sample as well. J is TRBJ2-1 and V is TRBV7-3; possibly TRBD1 or TRBD2 for D (5 bases each). Looked up from germline, CDR1 is SGHTA and CDR2 is FQGTGA. The CDR3 contains 15 residues. Trimming took off 5 bases at V and 0 bases at J, with 11 bases between the two ends. The CDR3 DNA is TGTGCCAGCAGCCCGGGGACGGACTCCTACAATGAGCAGTTCTTC. This translates into CASSPGTDSYNEQFF.

The chain combines TRBV28 with TRBJ1-6, with D unclear. The CDR3 loop spans 15 amino acids. V was pared by 4 bases and J by 9 bases, with 16 bases between. The germline V gene has CDR1 MDHEN and CDR2 SYDVKM. The CDR3, as DNA: TGTGCCAGCAGTTCCCCCGAAAGGTCAGGTTCACCCCTCCACTTT. Its protein is CASSSPERSGSPLHF. The full variable domain, in which reference TRBV28 and TRBJ1-6 provide the parts outside the CDR3, is DVKVTQSSRYLVKRTGEKVFLECVQDMDHENMFWYRQDPGLGLRLIYFSYDVKMKEKGDIPEGYSVSREKKERFSLILESASTNQTSMYLCASSSPERSGSPLHFGNGTRLTVT.

The V gene is TRBV4-2, the J gene TRBJ1-2; D might be TRBD1 (5 bases). V lost 0 bases, J lost 5 bases, and 16 bases lay in between. This CDR3 is 16 amino acids long. The germline V gene has CDR1 LGHNA and CDR2 YNFKEQ. In nucleotides, the CDR3 is TGTGCCAGCAGCCAAGAAGGTGTACAGGCGGGGTATGGCTACACCTTC. It codes for CASSQEGVQAGYGYTF.

This clone was observed a handful of times. CDR3 sequence: CASSQTRPNTGELFF. The DNA of the CDR3 is TGTGCCAGCAGCCAGACCAGACCGAACACCGGGGAGCTGTTTTTT. The genes are TRBV14 and TRBJ2-2; D not certain. The CDR3 covers 15 residues. CDR1 is SGHDN, CDR2 FVKESK, per germline. V gave up 3 bases and J gave up 0 bases, with 8 bases separating them.

This clone has just one count. This chain joins TRBV5-1 and TRBJ2-2; 9 bases map to TRBD2. This CDR3 spans 19 amino acids. Germline trimming cut 0 bases from V and 4 bases from J; bases unmatched to any gene: 13. The V gene's germline CDR1 is SGHRS and CDR2 YFSETQ. The CDR3, as DNA: TGCGCCAGCAGCTTGGTTTTTTCGGTTGCGGGAGGGCGCACCGGGGAGCTGTTTTTT. Amino acid sequence: CASSLVFSVAGGRTGELFF.

J is TRBJ2-7 and V is TRBV5-1; 10 nucleotides line up with TRBD2. The CDR3 has 15 amino acids. V dropped 0 bases and J dropped 5; count of bases not matched to a gene: 5. The germline V gene encodes CDR1 SGHRS and CDR2 YFSETQ. The DNA for the CDR3 is TGCGCCAGCAGCTTGGAAGCGGGAGGGTACGACGAGCAGTACTTC. Encoded protein: CASSLEAGGYDEQYF.

This clone has just a few counts. For the CDR3, the DNA is TGTGCCTGGAGTCAGGAACTACTTGGAAAACTGTTTTTT. As protein: CAWSQELLGKLFF. The V gene is TRBV30, the J gene TRBJ1-4, with no clear D. V was pared by 2 bases and J by 10 bases, with 14 bases between. The germline V gene has CDR1 GTSNPN and CDR2 SVGIG (reference sequence). The CDR3 is 13 amino acids.

The V gene is TRBV4-3, the J gene TRBJ2-4, with TRBD1 matching 7 bases. The CDR3 length is 20 residues. Trimming took 3 bases from V and 3 from J; bases not matched to a gene: 20. CDR1 and CDR2 (germline): LGHNA, YSLEER. CDR3 loop: CASSQIFRPTGPTNKNIQYF. The CDR3 DNA follows: TGCGCCAGCAGCCAGATATTCAGACCGACAGGGCCCACTAACAAAAACATTCAGTACTTC.

The chain employs TRBV9 and TRBJ2-1; D gene uncertain. The germline V gene has CDR1 SGDLS and CDR2 YYNGEE. Trimming took 2 bases from V and 8 from J, leaving 11 bases between them. The CDR3 totals 13 residues. The CDR3 coding sequence is TGTGCCAGCAGCGTGGGTAGCTTCGATGAGCAGTTCTTC. Translating it yields CASSVGSFDEQFF.

On this clone: With a much larger clone just one base away, this may be a read error. The sample holds other DNA sequences that translate to the same CDR3. The chain recombines TRBV7-3 with TRBJ2-3; unclear D gene. Trimming cost V 3 bases and J 1 base, with 2 bases left between them. The CDR3 covers 12 residues. The germline V gene has CDR1 SGHTA and CDR2 FQGTGA. The CDR3 loop reads CASSFGTDTQYF. Here the CDR3 DNA reads TGTGCCAGCAGCTTCGGCACAGATACGCAGTATTTT. Complete variable domain (other parts from reference TRBV7-3 and TRBJ2-3): GAGVSQTPSNKVTEKGKYVELRCDPISGHTALYWYRQSLGQGPEFLIYFQGTGAADDSGLPNDRFFAVRPEGSVSTLKIQRTERGDSAVYLCASSFGTDTQYFGPGTRLTVL.

This rearrangement joins TRBV30 to TRBJ2-1; 8 bases are a match to TRBD2. The CDR3 loop spans 14 amino acids. Unmatched junction bases numbered 5, after V lost 5 bases and J lost 2 bases. From germline, CDR1 is GTSNPN and CDR2 SVGIG (reference sequence). The CDR3 coding sequence is TGTGCCTGGGCGAAGACTAGCGCCTACAATGAGCAGTTCTTC. It specifies CAWAKTSAYNEQFF.

This clone was seen only a few times. The chain is built from TRBV9 and TRBJ2-7, with D perhaps matching TRBD2 (6 bases). The CDR3 length is 15 residues. Trimming shortened V by 0 bases and J by 5 bases, and 15 bases separated the two germline ends. Per germline, CDR1 SGDLS and CDR2 YYNGEE. This CDR3 reads CASSVGGEDGNEQYF. CDR3 coding DNA: TGTGCCAGCAGCGTAGGAGGGGAGGATGGGAACGAGCAGTACTTC. Using reference TRBV9 and TRBJ2-7 for the parts outside the CDR3, the full variable domain is DSGVTQTPKHLITATGQRVTLRCSPRSGDLSVYWYQQSLDQGLQFLIQYYNGEERAKGNILERFSAQQFPDLHSELNLSSLELGDSALYFCASSVGGEDGNEQYFGPGTRLTVT.

The genes are TRBV29-1 and TRBJ1-1, with D possibly TRBD1 on 5 matching bases. The CDR3 sequence is 13 residues long. The ends were cut back, 8 bases at V and 2 bases at J, with 15 bases in the middle. Germline CDR1 is SQVTM and CDR2 is ANQGSEA. The CDR3: CSYGAGGNTEAFF. DNA of the CDR3: TGCAGCTACGGGGCCGGCGGAAACACTGAAGCTTTCTTT.

This chain links TRBV11-2 with TRBJ2-1; possibly TRBD2 for D (5 bases). V gave up 5 bases and J gave up 15 bases, with 23 bases separating them. The germline V gene has CDR1 SGHAT and CDR2 FQNNGV. This CDR3 is built from 14 residues. The CDR3 bases are TGTGCCAGCAGCCGGCCCCCTCAGAGCGGATCCGTGTTCTTC. Translated, it gives CASSRPPQSGSVFF.